What follows are 6 T cell receptor beta chains derived from one specimen sequenced in a study of blood T cell repertoires in COVID-19. Generated by immunoSEQ multiplex PCR, the TCRdb table keeps only in-frame clones and is missing some. The table records about 170,000 clones, approximately 84% of them present only once. Sequencing was carried out using peripheral blood. Receptors originate from a woman older than 75 with acute or convalescent COVID-19.

Comments on this clone: The same CDR3 can be traced to other DNA sequences in this sample. The chain recombines TRBV5-1 with TRBJ2-7; 7 positions match TRBD1. The germline V gene has CDR1 SGHRS and CDR2 YFSETQ. The CDR3 has 13 amino acids. Trimming removed 3 bases from V and 0 bases from J; junction bases left unmatched: 0. CDR3 loop: CASSWDSSYEQYF. Here the CDR3 DNA reads TGCGCCAGCAGCTGGGACAGCTCCTACGAGCAGTACTTC.

V is TRBV19 and J is TRBJ1-5, with TRBD1 matching over 7 bases. The length of the CDR3 is 14 residues. V lost 5 bases, J lost 6 bases, and 7 bases stayed unmatched. CDR1 is LNHDA, CDR2 SQIVND, per germline (reference sequence). This chain's CDR3 is CASSPRQGLQPQHF. The CDR3, as DNA: TGTGCCAGTAGTCCGCGACAGGGCCTTCAGCCCCAGCATTTT.

The chain links TRBV19 to TRBJ1-5, with D possibly being TRBD1 (6 bases). Germline CDR1 LNHDA, CDR2 SQIVND (reference sequence). This CDR3 is built from 18 residues. Trimming left V 7 bases short and J 2 bases short, with 24 bases between. The CDR3 here is CASTPESFMTGRNQPQHF. CDR3 coding DNA: TGTGCCAGTACCCCCGAGAGTTTCATGACAGGTCGCAATCAGCCCCAGCATTTT.

This chain links TRBV27 with TRBJ2-2, with 13 bases identical to TRBD2. The J segment lost 4 bases and the V segment lost 5 bases, leaving 7 bases of the junction unmatched. Germline CDR1 is MNHEY and CDR2 is SMNVEV (reference sequence). The CDR3 has 17 amino acids. Written as DNA, the CDR3 is TGTGCCAGCAGTATAATACTAGCGGGAGGGCCCACCGGGGAGCTGTTTTTT. The encoded protein is CASSIILAGGPTGELFF.

This chain connects TRBV12-3 or TRBV12-4 to TRBJ1-2, with D hard to call. The ends were cut back, 6 bases at V and 4 bases at J, with 12 bases in the middle. This CDR3 is built from 13 residues. This chain's CDR3 is CASSPTGSYGYTF. The CDR3 coding sequence is TGTGCCAGCAGCCCGACTGGATCCTATGGCTACACCTTC.

In its sample, this clone was seen a few times. The rearrangement links TRBV5-1 to TRBJ1-2; D unclear. Germline lookup yields CDR1 SGHRS and CDR2 YFSETQ. The V and J ends lost 1 base and 2 bases respectively, with 15 bases between them. The CDR3 spans 16 residues. Here the CDR3 DNA reads TGCGCCAGCAGCTTGTTTGGAGACGGATCCAACTATGGCTACACCTTC. It is translated as CASSLFGDGSNYGYTF.